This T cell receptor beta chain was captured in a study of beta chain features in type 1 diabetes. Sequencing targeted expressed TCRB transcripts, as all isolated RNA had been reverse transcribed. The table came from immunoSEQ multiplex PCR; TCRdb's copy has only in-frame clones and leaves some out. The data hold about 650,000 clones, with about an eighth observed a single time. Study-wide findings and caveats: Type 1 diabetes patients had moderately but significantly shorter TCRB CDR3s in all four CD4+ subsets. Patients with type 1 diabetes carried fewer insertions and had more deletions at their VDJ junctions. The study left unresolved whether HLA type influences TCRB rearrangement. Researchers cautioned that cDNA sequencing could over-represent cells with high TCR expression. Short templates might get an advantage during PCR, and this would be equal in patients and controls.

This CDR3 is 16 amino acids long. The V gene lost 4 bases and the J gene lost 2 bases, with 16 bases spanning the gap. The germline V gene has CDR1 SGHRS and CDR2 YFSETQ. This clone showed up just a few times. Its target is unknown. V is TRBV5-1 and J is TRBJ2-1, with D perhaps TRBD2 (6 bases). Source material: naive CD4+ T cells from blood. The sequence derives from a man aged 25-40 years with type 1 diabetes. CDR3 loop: CASSHSVGGTYNEQFF. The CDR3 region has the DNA TGCGCCAGCAGCCACTCCGTAGGAGGGACCTACAATGAGCAGTTCTTC.